These T cell receptor beta chains were read from a single sample in a study of blood T cells in healthy people across ages. TCRdb re-derived calls from the 5' RACE reads in MiXCR, one entry per CDR3 protein. The repertoire includes approximately 1.5 million distinct CDR3 sequences, roughly two fifths of them detected once, and around 4% sits in the top ten. Material for sequencing was blood. Every receptor here comes from a woman in her late teens or twenties in good health. Both conserved end residues are part of each CDR3. A D gene is named only where the DNA matches it firmly. A clone size is listed for some rows: how often the clone was seen (once, few, many), or a class if it is expanded.

J	D	V	size	DNA	CDR3
TRBJ2-7	TRBD2	TRBV9	.	TGTGCCAGCAGCGTAGTCGAGCGGGAGTGGTACGAGCAGTACTTC	CASSVVEREWYEQYF
TRBJ2-3	.	TRBV18	few	TGTGCCAGCTCACCTACATTAGCCACAGATACGCAGTATTTT	CASSPTLATDTQYF
TRBJ1-2	.	TRBV4-1	.	TGCGCCAGCAGCCTATACAGGGCGGATGGCTACACCTTC	CASSLYRADGYTF
TRBJ2-5	.	TRBV4-3	.	TGCGCCAGCAGCCAAAGGACGGGTCGGACCCAGTACTTC	CASSQRTGRTQYF
TRBJ1-1	.	TRBV14	few	TGTGCCAGCAGCCAACGAGACACGACTGAAGCTTTCTTT	CASSQRDTTEAFF
TRBJ2-2	TRBD2	TRBV27	.	TGTGCCAGCAGTGGATATAGCGGGAGTGGAGGGGGGGAGCTGTTTTTT	CASSGYSGSGGGELFF
TRBJ2-4	.	TRBV27	few	TGTGCCAGCATTGGTGCAGCCAAAAACATTCAGTACTTC	CASIGAAKNIQYF
TRBJ1-1	.	TRBV7-9	.	TGTGCCAGCAGCTCTCCCGCGTGGCTGAACACTGAAGCTTTCTTT	CASSSPAWLNTEAFF
TRBJ1-5	.	TRBV25-1	.	TGTGCCAGCAGTGAAAACGCCATGGGCAATCAGCCCCAGCATTTT	CASSENAMGNQPQHF
TRBJ2-5	.	TRBV10-3	.	TGTGCCATCAGTGTTGGGAGAAGCGTGGAGACCCAGTACTTC	CAISVGRSVETQYF
TRBJ2-5	.	TRBV6-2/TRBV6-3	.	TGTGCCAGCAGTTACGGACTGGCCCAGTACTTC	CASSYGLAQYF
TRBJ1-6	.	TRBV18	many	TGTGCCAGCTCACCAACCGATTATAATTCACCCCTCCACTTT	CASSPTDYNSPLHF
TRBJ2-1	TRBD2	TRBV6-1	.	TGTGCCAGCAGTGATCTAGCGGGTTTCTCCTACAATGAGCAGTTCTTC	CASSDLAGFSYNEQFF
TRBJ1-4	.	TRBV29-1	once	TGCAGCGTTGAGGGTGGGGACCCCCGTGAAAAACTGTTTTTT	CSVEGGDPREKLFF
TRBJ2-1	.	TRBV12-3/TRBV12-4	few	TGTGCCAGCAGTTTTCTACTACTATTCGGTCGAAATGAGCAGTTCTTC	CASSFLLLFGRNEQFF
TRBJ1-3	.	TRBV2	.	TGTGCCAGCAGTGAAGGACGGACTTACTCTGGAAACACCATATATTTT	CASSEGRTYSGNTIYF
TRBJ1-2	.	TRBV20-1	.	TGCAGTGCGAGTTCAGGGGCTACTCCCCGCTATGGCTACACCTTC	CSASSGATPRYGYTF
TRBJ1-2	.	TRBV20-1	few	TGCAGTGCTAGAATTCTGATGGTGGTGGATGGCTACACCTTC	CSARILMVVDGYTF
TRBJ2-5	.	TRBV12-3/TRBV12-4	few	TGTGCCAGCAGTTTGAATTCCCTTGGGGAGACCCAGTACTTC	CASSLNSLGETQYF
TRBJ1-2	.	TRBV13	.	TGTGCCAGCAGCTTAAGGGGGGGGCTCGGCTATGGCTACACCTTC	CASSLRGGLGYGYTF
TRBJ1-4	.	TRBV29-1	many	TGCAGCGTTGGGGGCAGGGACACTACAACTAATGAAAAACTGTTTTTT	CSVGGRDTTTNEKLFF
TRBJ2-5	TRBD2	TRBV2	.	TGTGCCAGCAGTGTTAGCGGGACGAAGACCCAGTACTTC	CASSVSGTKTQYF
TRBJ2-1	TRBD2	TRBV25-1	.	TGTGCCAGCAGTGAACAAGTGGGACTAGCGGGGGGGTCTTACAATGAGCAGTTCTTC	CASSEQVGLAGGSYNEQFF
TRBJ2-1	TRBD1	TRBV20-1	.	TGCAGTGCTCAACGGGGACAGGGCTACAATGAGCAGTTCTTC	CSAQRGQGYNEQFF
TRBJ2-6	.	TRBV29-1	many	TGCAGCGTTGAAGTGGGGAGCTCTGGGGCCAACGTCCTGACTTTC	CSVEVGSSGANVLTF
TRBJ1-5	TRBD1	TRBV6-5	.	TGTGCCAGCAGGGACAGGGGGCTGTTTCAGCCCCAGCATTTT	CASRDRGLFQPQHF
TRBJ2-1	.	TRBV12-5	.	TGTGCTAGTGGACACTCCGTCTCCTACAATGAGCAGTTCTTC	CASGHSVSYNEQFF
TRBJ2-1	TRBD1	TRBV7-2	once	TGTGCCAGCAGCTCCACGGAAACAGGGGAAAGATCCTACAATGAGCAGTTCTTC	CASSSTETGERSYNEQFF
TRBJ1-2	TRBD1	TRBV5-5	.	TGTGCCAGCAGCTTGGCAGGGACAGGGGGCAGCTATGGCTACACCTTC	CASSLAGTGGSYGYTF
TRBJ1-2	.	TRBV20-1	.	TGCAGTGCTAGGAGGATGGCTGGGTATGGCTACACCTTC	CSARRMAGYGYTF
TRBJ2-1	TRBD1	TRBV3-1	.	TGTGCCAGCAGTGAGCCGGGACAGGGGGTCAATGAGCAGTTCTTC	CASSEPGQGVNEQFF
TRBJ2-1	TRBD1	TRBV7-8	.	TGTGCCAGCAGCGGCTGGGGACAGGACTTTAACTCCTACAATGAGCAGTTCTTC	CASSGWGQDFNSYNEQFF
TRBJ2-1	.	TRBV3-1	few	TGTGCCAGCAGCCAAGATGGTCACAGGGTGCAGTTCTTC	CASSQDGHRVQFF
TRBJ2-7	TRBD1	TRBV4-1	.	TGCGCCAGCACTTCGTTATTCGGACAGGGACCCTACGAGCAGTACTTC	CASTSLFGQGPYEQYF
TRBJ2-3	TRBD1	TRBV29-1	.	TGCAGCGCTACGGACAGGGCGGGCACAGATACGCAGTATTTT	CSATDRAGTDTQYF
TRBJ2-5	TRBD1	TRBV28	.	TGTGCCAGCAGTTTATACAGGGGGCGGAGAGAGACCCAGTACTTC	CASSLYRGRRETQYF
TRBJ2-3	TRBD2	TRBV7-2	few	TGTGCCAGCAGAAAAACACTAGCGGGGCCCACAGATACGCAGTATTTT	CASRKTLAGPTDTQYF
TRBJ1-6	TRBD1	TRBV3-1	few	TGTGCCAGCAGCCTGGGGGACAGCATGAGGTCACCCCTCCACTTT	CASSLGDSMRSPLHF
TRBJ2-7	TRBD1	TRBV28	.	TGTGCCACCACCGGGACAGGGGGCTGGTACGAGCAGTACTTC	CATTGTGGWYEQYF
TRBJ2-3	TRBD2	TRBV7-2	few	TGTGCCAGCAGCTCCTCGCCAAGACTAGCGGGTTTCGATACGCAGTATTTT	CASSSSPRLAGFDTQYF
TRBJ2-7	.	TRBV12-3/TRBV12-4	few	TGTGCCAGCAGGCCCCAGGGGGGGGTAGGCCACGAGCAGTACTTC	CASRPQGGVGHEQYF
TRBJ2-7	.	TRBV3-1	.	TGTGCCAGCAGCCAAGTAATCGGTCAGGGGACCTGCGAGCAGTACTTC	CASSQVIGQGTCEQYF
TRBJ2-1	.	TRBV20-1	.	TGCAGTGCTAGAAAACCAAACAATGAGCAGTTCTTC	CSARKPNNEQFF
TRBJ1-2	.	TRBV4-1	.	TGCGCCAGCAGCCAAGAATCGGGGTTCTCTAACTATGGCTACACCTTC	CASSQESGFSNYGYTF
TRBJ1-1	TRBD1	TRBV12-3/TRBV12-4	.	TGTGCCAGCCGCCATCACTCGGACAGGGGAACTGAAGCTTTCTTT	CASRHHSDRGTEAFF
TRBJ2-1	TRBD1	TRBV12-3/TRBV12-4	few	TGTGCCAGCAGCCACGGGACAGGTGGAAATGAGCAGTTCTTC	CASSHGTGGNEQFF
TRBJ1-5	.	TRBV19	.	TGTGCCAGTAGTATGATCGGGCGCGATTATCAGCCCCAGCATTTT	CASSMIGRDYQPQHF
TRBJ1-5	TRBD1	TRBV20-1	.	TGCAGTGCTAGTCCCGGACAGGGGCTTTTCGCTAGCAATCAGCCCCAGCATTTT	CSASPGQGLFASNQPQHF
TRBJ2-2	TRBD1	TRBV14	.	TGTGCCATTTTCGGGACAGGATACACCGGGGAGCTGTTTTTT	CAIFGTGYTGELFF
TRBJ2-1	TRBD2	TRBV20-1	.	TGCAGTGCTAGCCCCCCCACTAGCGGGTACTACAATGAGCAGTTCTTC	CSASPPTSGYYNEQFF
TRBJ1-2	.	TRBV5-1	once	TGCGCCAGCAGCTGGACAGACTTGGGATATGGCTACACCTTC	CASSWTDLGYGYTF
TRBJ2-1	TRBD1	TRBV7-9	.	TGTGCCAGCAGCAGTACAGGGGGCCGCCCGGTTAGAGAGCAGTTCTTC	CASSSTGGRPVREQFF
TRBJ2-7	.	TRBV15	many	TGTGCCACCAGCAGAGATACATACGAGCAGTACTTC	CATSRDTYEQYF